A single sample is the source of the 16 T cell receptor beta chains below, sequenced in a study of blood T cell repertoires in COVID-19. The table came from immunoSEQ multiplex PCR; TCRdb's copy has only in-frame clones and leaves some out. The table has fewer than 200,000 clones, roughly 84% seen once. What was sequenced was peripheral blood. The source is a man aged 65 to 79 with active or convalescent COVID-19.

The chain employs TRBV9 and TRBJ1-4; 7 bases are shared with TRBD1. The germline V gene has CDR1 SGDLS and CDR2 YYNGEE. The CDR3 extends over 17 amino acids. V lost 4 bases to trimming and J lost 8 bases; unmatched junction nucleotides: 17. The CDR3 protein is CASSQGPWTGGREKLFF. The CDR3 DNA is TGTGCCAGCAGCCAAGGCCCCTGGACAGGAGGTAGAGAAAAACTGTTTTTT.

The chain links TRBV7-2 to TRBJ2-7, with a weak D call TRBD1 (5 bases). Germline assignment: CDR1 SGHTA and CDR2 FQGNSA. Trimming left V 2 bases short and J 4 bases short, with 12 bases between. The CDR3 is made up of 14 amino acids. This CDR3 is CASSLKVRAYEQYF. CDR3 DNA: TGTGCCAGCAGCTTAAAGGTCAGGGCTTACGAGCAGTACTTC.

This chain uses TRBV15 with TRBJ1-2, with 8 bases lining up with TRBD1. The V segment lost 3 bases and the J segment 0 bases; nucleotides outside the gene matches: 0. CDR3 length equals 14 residues. Germline CDR1 is LNHNV and CDR2 is YYDKDF (reference sequence). The CDR3 spells CATSRGQANYGYTF. The CDR3 DNA reads as TGTGCCACCAGCAGGGGACAGGCTAACTATGGCTACACCTTC.

The chain uses TRBV6-2 or TRBV6-3 and TRBJ2-3; D perhaps matches TRBD1 (6 bases). CDR3 size: 13 residues. V was cut by 5 bases and J by 2 bases, with 8 bases left in between. The V gene's germline CDR1 is MNHEY and CDR2 SVGEGT. The CDR3 nucleotides read TGTGCCAGCAGTCGACAGGTCACAGATACGCAGTATTTT. Encoded protein: CASSRQVTDTQYF.

The chain recombines TRBV12-5 with TRBJ1-1; TRBD1 matches 7 bases. V trimming: 1 base; J trimming: 8 bases; junction bases outside the gene matches: 4. There are 13 residues in the CDR3. The germline CDR1 and CDR2 sequences are LGHNT and FRNRAP. The CDR3 sequence: CASGLEAGQEAFF. DNA of the CDR3: TGTGCTAGTGGTTTGGAGGCGGGACAGGAAGCTTTCTTT.

The V call is TRBV19, the J call TRBJ2-7; 12 nucleotides agree with TRBD2. Germline V gene sequence: CDR1 LNHDA, CDR2 SQIVND (reference sequence). CDR3 length equals 15 residues. The J segment lost 5 bases and the V segment lost 3 bases, leaving 5 bases of the junction unmatched. The CDR3 sequence is CASSIPGLAGNEQYF. The CDR3 DNA follows: TGTGCCAGTAGTATCCCGGGACTAGCGGGCAACGAGCAGTACTTC.

The genes are TRBV18 and TRBJ2-1; 12 nucleotides match TRBD2. V trimming: 4 bases; J trimming: 7 bases; junction bases outside the gene matches: 5. Germline V gene sequence: CDR1 KGHSH, CDR2 LQKENI. This CDR3 has 15 residues. CDR3 loop: CASSQSSGGANEQFF. CDR3 DNA: TGTGCCAGCTCACAATCTAGCGGGGGGGCAAATGAGCAGTTCTTC.

The V and J genes are TRBV28 and TRBJ1-5; 10 nucleotides match TRBD1. This CDR3 comprises 17 residues. Looked up from germline, CDR1 is MDHEN and CDR2 is SYDVKM. V dropped 8 bases and J dropped 1; count of bases not matched to a gene: 11. The CDR3 sequence: CASPLLGTGESNQPQHF. The DNA of the CDR3 is TGTGCCAGCCCATTACTGGGGACAGGGGAGAGCAATCAGCCCCAGCATTTT.

This clone came up once. The chain employs TRBV27 and TRBJ2-7; 8 bases are a match to TRBD1. The CDR3 totals 16 residues. CDR1 and CDR2 (germline): MNHEY, SMNVEV (reference sequence). V was clipped by 2 bases and J by 3 bases; unmatched bases: 9. CDR3 DNA sequence: TGTGCCAGCAGTTTAGTCGGGCAGGGGGCTTACTACGAGCAGTACTTC. Amino acids: CASSLVGQGAYYEQYF.

The genes are TRBV7-3 and TRBJ2-5; 13 bases align to TRBD2. V lost 4 bases and J lost 4; bases outside the gene matches: 6. This CDR3 region has 16 residues. Germline-derived CDR1 and CDR2 are SGHTA and FQGTGA. In DNA, the CDR3 is TGTGCCAGCAGCTCCGGGACTAGCGGGATTCGAGAGACCCAGTACTTC. Protein: CASSSGTSGIRETQYF.

The chain uses TRBV14 and TRBJ1-1, with 11 bases identical to TRBD1. The V gene's germline CDR1 is SGHDN and CDR2 FVKESK. This CDR3 is 16 amino acids long. V lost 4 bases and J lost 7; bases outside the gene matches: 11. The CDR3 here is CASSLTRDRGYGEAFF. CDR3 DNA: TGTGCCAGCAGCCTCACCAGGGACAGGGGGTACGGTGAAGCTTTCTTT.

The chain combines TRBV30 with TRBJ2-3; the match to TRBD1 covers 9 bases. Germline CDR1 is GTSNPN and CDR2 is SVGIG (reference sequence). The junction had 3 bases not matched to a gene; V was cut back by 2 bases and J by 0 bases. This CDR3 contains 15 residues. The CDR3 region is CAWSPGQGSTDTQYF. CDR3 nucleotides: TGTGCCTGGAGTCCCGGACAGGGGAGCACAGATACGCAGTATTTT.

The chain uses TRBV5-1 and TRBJ2-6; D remains unclear. Germline lookup yields CDR1 SGHRS and CDR2 YFSETQ. With 3 bases removed from V and 4 bases from J, the gap between germline ends came to 23 bases. This CDR3 has 19 amino acids. The DNA of the CDR3 is TGCGCCAGCAGCTCGGTCGAGTTGGGTGAAAACTACGGGGCCAACGTCCTGACTTTC. Its protein is CASSSVELGENYGANVLTF.

The chain combines TRBV29-1 with TRBJ2-3; D is unclear. This CDR3 spans 14 amino acids. V lost 4 bases and J 0 bases, leaving 11 bases between the germline ends. Germline loops: CDR1 SQVTM, CDR2 ANQGSEA. The CDR3 spells CSVVVGYSTDTQYF. In DNA form, the CDR3 reads TGCAGCGTTGTGGTCGGGTATAGCACAGATACGCAGTATTTT.

This clone was seen just once. The chain uses TRBV6-5 and TRBJ2-3; weak D call: TRBD2 (6 bases). V shed 2 bases and J shed 4 bases, with 16 bases lying between them. CDR1 is MNHEY, CDR2 SVGAGI, per germline. CDR3 size: 16 residues. CDR3 region: CASSYGALPGADTQYF. The CDR3 coding sequence is TGTGCCAGCAGTTACGGGGCCCTCCCGGGGGCAGATACGCAGTATTTT.

The chain employs TRBV2 and TRBJ1-4; D not certain. Trimming cost V 7 bases and J 6 bases, with 6 bases left between them. Per germline, CDR1 SNHLY and CDR2 FYNNEI. There are 11 residues in the CDR3. For the CDR3, the DNA is TGTGCCAGCAAACTATATGAAAAACTGTTTTTT. Its protein is CASKLYEKLFF.